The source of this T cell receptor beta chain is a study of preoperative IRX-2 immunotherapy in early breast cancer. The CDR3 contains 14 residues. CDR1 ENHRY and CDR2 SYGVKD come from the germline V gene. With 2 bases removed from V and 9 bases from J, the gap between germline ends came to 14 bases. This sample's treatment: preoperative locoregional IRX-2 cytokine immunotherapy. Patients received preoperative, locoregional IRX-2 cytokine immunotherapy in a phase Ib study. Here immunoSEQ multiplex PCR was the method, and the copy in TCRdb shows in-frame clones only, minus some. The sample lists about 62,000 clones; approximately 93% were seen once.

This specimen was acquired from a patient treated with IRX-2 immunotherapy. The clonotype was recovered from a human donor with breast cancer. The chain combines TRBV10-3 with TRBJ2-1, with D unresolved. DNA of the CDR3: TGTGCCATCAGTGAGACAGAACAGTTTCCTGAGCAGTTCTTC. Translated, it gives CAISETEQFPEQFF.